Following are 9 T cell receptor beta chains from one sample sequenced in a study of blood T cell repertoires in COVID-19. The table came from immunoSEQ multiplex PCR; TCRdb's copy has only in-frame clones and leaves some out. The data show approximately 200,000 clones, approximately 82% seen once. What was sequenced was peripheral blood. These TCRs come from a human donor with acute or convalescent COVID-19. The donor label of this sample is uncertain.

The CDR3 nucleotides read TGTGCCAGCAGTTACGCTAAGGCGGGCCGATACGAGCAGTACTTC. Protein sequence: CASSYAKAGRYEQYF. The genes are TRBV28 and TRBJ2-7, with D tentatively TRBD2 (5 bases). The V end lost 4 bases, the J end lost 4 bases, and 17 bases lay between the germline ends. The CDR3 runs to 15 residues. Looked up from germline, CDR1 is MDHEN and CDR2 is SYDVKM.

The genes are TRBV27 and TRBJ1-5, with D maybe TRBD1 (6 bases). This CDR3 contains 15 residues. CDR1 and CDR2 (germline): MNHEY, SMNVEV (reference sequence). Trimming pared 5 bases from V and 4 bases from J, leaving 15 bases between. This CDR3 reads CASSASGTKNQPQHF. CDR3 nucleotides: TGTGCCAGCAGTGCCTCCGGGACAAAGAATCAGCCCCAGCATTTT.

This chain connects TRBV11-3 to TRBJ2-1, with 12 bases that match TRBD2. V trimming: 5 bases; J trimming: 7 bases; junction bases outside the gene matches: 12. Germline V gene lookup returns CDR1 SGHNT and CDR2 YENEEA. CDR3 length: 17 residues. The CDR3 DNA reads as TGTGCCAGCAGCCCCTCTCACCCTGGACTAGCGGGGAATGAGCAGTTCTTC. It translates to CASSPSHPGLAGNEQFF.

The chain combines TRBV18 with TRBJ2-1; the D gene is possibly TRBD2 (6 bases). Looked up from germline, CDR1 is KGHSH and CDR2 is LQKENI. The CDR3 is 13 residues long. V lost 2 bases, J lost 14 bases, and 16 bases lay in between. CDR3 nucleotides: TGTGCCAGCTCACCAAATACCGGGACTCTCGAGTTCTTC. This encodes CASSPNTGTLEFF.

The chain employs TRBV6-5 and TRBJ1-6, with D maybe TRBD1 (5 bases). Germline CDR1 and CDR2: MNHEY and SVGAGI. This CDR3 region has 12 residues. Trimming took 3 bases from V and 10 from J, leaving 7 bases between them. The CDR3 sequence: CASSYWGSPLHF. The CDR3 DNA is TGTGCCAGCAGTTATTGGGGCTCACCCCTCCACTTT.

This sequence joins TRBV7-2 and TRBJ2-2, with 9 positions matching TRBD2. The germline V gene has CDR1 SGHTA and CDR2 FQGNSA. J gave up 7 bases and V 6 bases, and 6 bases lay outside the gene matches. CDR3 length: 14 residues. CDR3 region: CASSSGTSIGELFF. Here the CDR3 DNA reads TGTGCCAGCAGTTCCGGGACTAGCATCGGGGAGCTGTTTTTT.

This chain connects TRBV5-6 to TRBJ2-2, with a weak D call TRBD1 (6 bases). The V end was cut by 4 bases, the J end by 6 bases, with 19 bases between. The germline V gene encodes CDR1 SGHDT and CDR2 YYEEEE. The CDR3 totals 16 residues. In DNA, the CDR3 is TGTGCCAGCAGCCTCGATGGGGGCGGTTTTTCCGGGGAGCTGTTTTTT. Protein: CASSLDGGGFSGELFF.

J is TRBJ1-1 and V is TRBV30; the D gene is possibly TRBD1 (5 bases). Germline CDR1 reads GTSNPN; CDR2 reads SVGIG (reference sequence). With 1 base removed from V and 7 bases from J, the gap between germline ends came to 22 bases. The CDR3 consists of 16 residues. CDR3 amino acids: CAWSEGSRGFTGEAFF. The CDR3 DNA follows: TGTGCCTGGAGTGAGGGCTCTAGGGGATTTACGGGTGAAGCTTTCTTT.

V is TRBV10-3 and J is TRBJ2-5; TRBD2 aligns across 8 bases. This CDR3 has 14 amino acids. J lost 1 base, V lost 7 bases, and 5 bases had no gene match. The germline gives CDR1 ENHRY, CDR2 SYGVKD. The CDR3 sequence: CAINRGGAQETQYF. The CDR3 nucleotides read TGTGCCATCAACCGGGGGGGGGCCCAAGAGACCCAGTACTTC.